This T cell receptor beta chain emerged from a study of blood T cells in healthy people across ages. Study-wide findings and caveats: Researchers report that TCR beta diversity correlated strongly with naive T cell percentage.

This clonotype was seen ten or more times. The antigen remains undetermined. Sample-barcoded 5' priming and a J-beta primer mix drove a second PCR of roughly 6 to 12 cycles. TCRdb re-called the 5' RACE reads with MiXCR, one entry per CDR3 protein. Altogether 750,000 to 1,000,000 distinct CDR3 sequences are present, 29% being singletons, with the ten largest covering about 10%. The same data also contributed to another study, on T cells of mothers and their children. This second study notes: Related mother-child pairs showed slightly, non-significantly higher overlap than unrelated pairs.

Sequencing used blood. This TCR came from a woman aged 40 to 49 in good health.

CDR3 coding DNA: TGTGCCAGCAGCTTAGATCGCGGGAGAGATACGCAGTATTTT. Encoded protein: CASSLDRGRDTQYF. The chain uses TRBV11-2 and TRBJ2-3; TRBD2 aligns across 7 bases. This CDR3 has 14 amino acids. V gave up 0 bases and J gave up 5 bases; unmatched junction bases: 2. Germline V gene lookup returns CDR1 SGHAT and CDR2 FQNNGV.